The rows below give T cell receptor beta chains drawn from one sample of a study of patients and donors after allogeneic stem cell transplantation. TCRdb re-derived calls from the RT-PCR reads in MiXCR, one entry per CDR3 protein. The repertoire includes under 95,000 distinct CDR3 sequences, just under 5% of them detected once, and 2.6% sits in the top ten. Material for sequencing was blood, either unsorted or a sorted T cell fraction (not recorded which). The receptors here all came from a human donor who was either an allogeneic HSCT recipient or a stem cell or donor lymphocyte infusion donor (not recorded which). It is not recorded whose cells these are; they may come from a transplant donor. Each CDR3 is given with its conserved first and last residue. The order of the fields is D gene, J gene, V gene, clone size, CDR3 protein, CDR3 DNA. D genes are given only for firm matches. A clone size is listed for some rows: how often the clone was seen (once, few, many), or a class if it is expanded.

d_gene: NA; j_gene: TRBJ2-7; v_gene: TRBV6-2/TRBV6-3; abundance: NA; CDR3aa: CASSDSSYEQYF; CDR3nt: TGTGCCAGCAGTGATAGCTCCTACGAGCAGTACTTC
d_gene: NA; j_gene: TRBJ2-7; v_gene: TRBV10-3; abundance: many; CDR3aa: CAIRTEGEQYF; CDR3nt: TGTGCCATCCGTACTGAAGGAGAGCAGTACTTC
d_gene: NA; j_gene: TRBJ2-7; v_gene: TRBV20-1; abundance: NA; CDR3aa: CSARDHVGRGSPYEQYF; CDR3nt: TGCAGTGCTAGAGATCACGTTGGCAGGGGTTCCCCCTACGAGCAGTACTTC
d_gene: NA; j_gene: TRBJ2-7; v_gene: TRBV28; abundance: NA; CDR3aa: CASSLGNNYEQYF; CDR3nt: TGTGCCAGCAGTTTAGGTAATAATTACGAGCAGTACTTC
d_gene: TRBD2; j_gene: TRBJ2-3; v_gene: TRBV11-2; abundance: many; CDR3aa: CASSLDLSGRGDTQYF; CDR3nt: TGTGCCAGCAGCTTAGACCTTAGCGGGAGAGGGGATACGCAGTATTTT
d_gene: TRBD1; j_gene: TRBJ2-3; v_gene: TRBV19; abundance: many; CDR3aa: CASTGQGGDTQYF; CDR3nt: TGTGCCAGTACCGGACAGGGGGGAGATACGCAGTATTTT
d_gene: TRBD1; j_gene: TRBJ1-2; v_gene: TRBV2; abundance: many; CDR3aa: CASSPTRGRRSGYTF; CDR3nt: TGTGCCAGCTCCCCCACCAGGGGGCGCCGAAGTGGCTACACCTTC
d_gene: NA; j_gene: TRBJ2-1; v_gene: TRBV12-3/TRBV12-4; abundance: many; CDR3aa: CASNVQGLGSVSYNEQFF; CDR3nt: TGTGCCAGCAATGTTCAGGGATTGGGTTCTGTCTCCTACAATGAGCAGTTCTTC
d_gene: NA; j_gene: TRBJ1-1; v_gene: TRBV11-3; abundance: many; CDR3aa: CASSFSTEAFF; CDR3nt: TGTGCCAGCAGCTTTAGCACTGAAGCTTTCTTT
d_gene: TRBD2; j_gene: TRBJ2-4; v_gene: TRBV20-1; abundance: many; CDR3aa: CSAQMGGIRQNIQYF; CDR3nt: TGCAGTGCCCAAATGGGGGGGATTCGCCAAAACATTCAGTACTTC
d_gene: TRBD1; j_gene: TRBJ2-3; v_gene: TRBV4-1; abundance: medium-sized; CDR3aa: CASSVDRASTDTQYF; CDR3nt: TGCGCCAGCAGCGTCGACAGGGCTAGCACAGATACGCAGTATTTT
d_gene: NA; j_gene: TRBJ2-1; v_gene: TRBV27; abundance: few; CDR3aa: CASSPTVMRGSYNEQFF; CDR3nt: TGTGCCAGCAGTCCTACCGTTATGAGGGGTTCCTACAATGAGCAGTTCTTC
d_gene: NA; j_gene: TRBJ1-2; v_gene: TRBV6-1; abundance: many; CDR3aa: CASSENMGHSYGYTF; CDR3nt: TGTGCCAGCAGTGAAAATATGGGACACTCATATGGCTACACCTTC
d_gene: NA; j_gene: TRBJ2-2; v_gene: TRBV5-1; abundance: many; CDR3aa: CASSPRPQVGTGELFF; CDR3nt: TGCGCCAGCAGCCCCCGCCCGCAGGTTGGCACCGGGGAGCTGTTTTTT
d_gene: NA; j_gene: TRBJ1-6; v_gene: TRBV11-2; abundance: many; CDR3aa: CASSFIREGPLHF; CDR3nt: TGTGCCAGCAGCTTTATCAGGGAGGGACCCCTCCACTTT
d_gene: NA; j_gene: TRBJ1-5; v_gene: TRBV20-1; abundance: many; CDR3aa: CSAITGTDQPQHF; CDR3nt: TGCAGTGCTATAACTGGGACGGATCAGCCCCAGCATTTT
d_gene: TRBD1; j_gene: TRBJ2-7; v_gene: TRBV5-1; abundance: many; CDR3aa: CASSWAGTGSDEQYF; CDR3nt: TGCGCCAGCAGCTGGGCCGGGACAGGGTCTGACGAGCAGTACTTC
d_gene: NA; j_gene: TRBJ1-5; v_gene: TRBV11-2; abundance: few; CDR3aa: CASSLRGDRSNQPQHF; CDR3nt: TGTGCCAGCAGCTTAAGGGGTGACAGGAGCAATCAGCCCCAGCATTTT
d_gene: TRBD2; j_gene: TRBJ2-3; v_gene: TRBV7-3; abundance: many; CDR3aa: CASSPKGLAGGGDTQYF; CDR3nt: TGTGCCAGCAGCCCGAAGGGACTAGCGGGAGGGGGAGATACGCAGTATTTT
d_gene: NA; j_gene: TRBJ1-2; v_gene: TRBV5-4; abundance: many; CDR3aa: CASSLLFWGGTNYGYTF; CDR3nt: TGTGCCAGCAGCTTGCTATTTTGGGGAGGGACCAACTATGGCTACACCTTC
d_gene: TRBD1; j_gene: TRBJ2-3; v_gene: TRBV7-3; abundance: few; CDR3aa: CASQRDRGSTDTQYF; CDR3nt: TGTGCCAGCCAGCGAGACAGGGGTAGCACAGATACGCAGTATTTT
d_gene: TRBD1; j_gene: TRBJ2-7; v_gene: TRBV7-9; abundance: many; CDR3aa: CASSTWTGTYEQYF; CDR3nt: TGTGCCAGCAGCACCTGGACAGGGACCTACGAGCAGTACTTC
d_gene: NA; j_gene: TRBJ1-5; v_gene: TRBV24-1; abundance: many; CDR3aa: CATSDVNQPQHF; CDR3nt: TGTGCCACCAGTGATGTTAATCAGCCCCAGCATTTT
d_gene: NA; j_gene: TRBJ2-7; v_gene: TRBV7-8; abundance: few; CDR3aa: CASSSGGISYEQYF; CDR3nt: TGTGCCAGCAGTAGCGGCGGGATTTCCTACGAGCAGTACTTC
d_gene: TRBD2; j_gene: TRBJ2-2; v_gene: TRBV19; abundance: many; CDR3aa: CASTAGVNTGELFF; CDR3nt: TGTGCCAGTACGGCGGGGGTGAACACCGGGGAGCTGTTTTTT
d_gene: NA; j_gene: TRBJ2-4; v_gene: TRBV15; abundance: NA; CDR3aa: CATSGLWDIQYF; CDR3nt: TGTGCCACCAGCGGCCTTTGGGACATTCAGTACTTC
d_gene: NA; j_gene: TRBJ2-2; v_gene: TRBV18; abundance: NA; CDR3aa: CASSRARSSGELFF; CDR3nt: TGTGCCAGCTCACGGGCCAGGTCGTCTGGGGAGCTGTTTTTT
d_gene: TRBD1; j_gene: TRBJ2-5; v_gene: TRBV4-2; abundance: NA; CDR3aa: CASSHFNLGDREETQYF; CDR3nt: TGTGCCAGCAGCCATTTCAACCTGGGGGACAGGGAGGAGACCCAGTACTTC
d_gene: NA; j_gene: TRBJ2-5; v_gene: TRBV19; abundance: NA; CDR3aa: CASRRGSGETQYF; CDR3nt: TGTGCCAGTAGAAGGGGGAGCGGGGAGACCCAGTACTTC
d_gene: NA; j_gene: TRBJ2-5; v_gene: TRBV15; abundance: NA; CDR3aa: CATSRDWRGEPETQYF; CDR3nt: TGTGCCACCAGCAGAGATTGGCGGGGCGAACCAGAGACCCAGTACTTC
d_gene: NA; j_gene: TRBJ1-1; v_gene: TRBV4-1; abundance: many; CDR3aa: CASSPLALTEAFF; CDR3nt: TGCGCCAGCAGCCCCCTCGCGCTCACTGAAGCTTTCTTT
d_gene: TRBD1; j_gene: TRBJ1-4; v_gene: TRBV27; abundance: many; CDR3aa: CASSAEDRGFGEKLFF; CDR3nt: TGTGCCAGCAGTGCTGAGGACAGGGGGTTCGGTGAAAAACTGTTTTTT
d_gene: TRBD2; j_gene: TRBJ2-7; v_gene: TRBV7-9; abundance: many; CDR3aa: CASSFTSGSLEQYF; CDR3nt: TGTGCCAGCAGCTTCACTAGCGGGAGTCTTGAGCAGTACTTC
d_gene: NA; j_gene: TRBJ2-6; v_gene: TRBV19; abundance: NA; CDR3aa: CASSRGGAGANVLTF; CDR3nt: TGTGCCAGTAGTAGGGGTGGGGCTGGGGCCAACGTCCTGACTTTC
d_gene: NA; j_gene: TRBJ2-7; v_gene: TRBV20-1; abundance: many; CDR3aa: CSATPRDEQYF; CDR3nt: TGCAGTGCTACACCTCGGGACGAGCAGTACTTC
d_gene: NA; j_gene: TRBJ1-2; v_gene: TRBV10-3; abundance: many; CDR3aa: CASGTDLNYGYTF; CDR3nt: TGTGCCTCCGGGACGGACCTTAACTATGGCTACACCTTC
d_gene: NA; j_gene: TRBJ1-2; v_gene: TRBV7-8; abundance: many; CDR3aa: CASSPQQDFYGYTF; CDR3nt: TGTGCCAGCAGCCCCCAACAGGACTTCTATGGCTACACCTTC
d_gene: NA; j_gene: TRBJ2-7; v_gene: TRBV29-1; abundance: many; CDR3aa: CSVVKGYYEQYF; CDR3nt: TGCAGCGTTGTCAAAGGGTATTACGAGCAGTACTTC
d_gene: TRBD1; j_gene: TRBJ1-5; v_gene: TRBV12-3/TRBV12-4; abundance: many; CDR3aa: CASPPLRQGDNQPQHF; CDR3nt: TGTGCCAGCCCCCCGCTGAGACAGGGAGACAATCAGCCCCAGCATTTT
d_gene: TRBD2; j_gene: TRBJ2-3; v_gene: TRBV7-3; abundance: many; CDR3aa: CASSFSGGATDTQYF; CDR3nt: TGTGCCAGCAGCTTTTCCGGGGGGGCGACAGATACGCAGTATTTT
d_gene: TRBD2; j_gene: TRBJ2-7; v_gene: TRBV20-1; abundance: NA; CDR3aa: CSARDTPSGSNEQYF; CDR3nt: TGCAGTGCTAGAGATACCCCTAGCGGGAGTAACGAGCAGTACTTC
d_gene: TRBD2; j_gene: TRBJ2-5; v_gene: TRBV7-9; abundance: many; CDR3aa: CASVRSGEETQYF; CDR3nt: TGTGCCAGCGTCCGAAGCGGGGAAGAGACCCAGTACTTC
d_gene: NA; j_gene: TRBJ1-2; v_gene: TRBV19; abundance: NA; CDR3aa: CASRDLVRGYTF; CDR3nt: TGTGCCAGTAGAGACCTCGTTAGAGGCTACACCTTC
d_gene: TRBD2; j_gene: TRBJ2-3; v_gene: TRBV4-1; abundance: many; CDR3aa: CASGGGAVADTQYF; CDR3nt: TGCGCCAGCGGGGGGGGAGCTGTTGCAGATACGCAGTATTTT
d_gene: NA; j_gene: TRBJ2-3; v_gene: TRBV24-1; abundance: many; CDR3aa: CATSDAGASGTQYF; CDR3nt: TGTGCCACCAGTGATGCAGGGGCCTCCGGAACGCAGTATTTT
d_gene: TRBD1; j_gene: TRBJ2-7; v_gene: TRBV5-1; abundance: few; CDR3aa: CASSWATGPSSYEQYF; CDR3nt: TGCGCCAGCAGCTGGGCGACAGGGCCCTCTTCCTACGAGCAGTACTTC
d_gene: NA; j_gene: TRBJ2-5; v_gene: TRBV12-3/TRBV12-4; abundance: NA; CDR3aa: CASSLNGPRETQYF; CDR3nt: TGTGCCAGCAGTTTAAATGGGCCACGAGAGACCCAGTACTTC
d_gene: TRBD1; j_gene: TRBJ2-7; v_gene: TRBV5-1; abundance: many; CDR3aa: CASRGTGGLDEQYF; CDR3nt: TGCGCCAGCAGGGGGACAGGGGGCTTGGACGAGCAGTACTTC
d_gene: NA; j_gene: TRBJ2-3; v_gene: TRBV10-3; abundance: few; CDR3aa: CAMGGSSLLGTQYF; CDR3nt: TGTGCCATGGGGGGTAGTTCGCTTTTAGGTACGCAGTATTTT
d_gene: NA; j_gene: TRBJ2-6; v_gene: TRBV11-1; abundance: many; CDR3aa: CASSYTGTSGANVLTF; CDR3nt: TGTGCCAGCAGCTACACAGGGACCTCTGGGGCCAACGTCCTGACTTTC
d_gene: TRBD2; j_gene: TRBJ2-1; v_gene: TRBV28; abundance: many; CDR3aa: CASSPRSGGYNEQFF; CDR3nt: TGTGCCAGCAGTCCTCGTAGCGGGGGCTACAATGAGCAGTTCTTC
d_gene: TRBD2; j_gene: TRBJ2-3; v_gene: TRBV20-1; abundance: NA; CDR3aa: CSAPMGSSGRVTQYF; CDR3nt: TGCAGTGCTCCAATGGGTAGTAGCGGGAGGGTTACGCAGTATTTT
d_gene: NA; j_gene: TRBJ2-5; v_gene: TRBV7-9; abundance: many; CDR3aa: CASSEQETQYF; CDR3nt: TGTGCCAGCAGCGAGCAGGAGACCCAGTACTTC
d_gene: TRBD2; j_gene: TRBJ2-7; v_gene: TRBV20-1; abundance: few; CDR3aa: CGELAGYREQYF; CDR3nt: TGCGGGGAGCTAGCGGGATATCGTGAGCAGTACTTC
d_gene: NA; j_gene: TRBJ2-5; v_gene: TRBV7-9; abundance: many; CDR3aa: CASSLGISGFQETQYF; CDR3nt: TGTGCCAGCAGCTTAGGGATCTCAGGGTTCCAAGAGACCCAGTACTTC
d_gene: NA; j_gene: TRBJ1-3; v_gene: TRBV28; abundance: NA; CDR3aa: CASSSSYSGNTIYF; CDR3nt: TGTGCCAGCAGTTCCAGTTACTCTGGAAACACCATATATTTT